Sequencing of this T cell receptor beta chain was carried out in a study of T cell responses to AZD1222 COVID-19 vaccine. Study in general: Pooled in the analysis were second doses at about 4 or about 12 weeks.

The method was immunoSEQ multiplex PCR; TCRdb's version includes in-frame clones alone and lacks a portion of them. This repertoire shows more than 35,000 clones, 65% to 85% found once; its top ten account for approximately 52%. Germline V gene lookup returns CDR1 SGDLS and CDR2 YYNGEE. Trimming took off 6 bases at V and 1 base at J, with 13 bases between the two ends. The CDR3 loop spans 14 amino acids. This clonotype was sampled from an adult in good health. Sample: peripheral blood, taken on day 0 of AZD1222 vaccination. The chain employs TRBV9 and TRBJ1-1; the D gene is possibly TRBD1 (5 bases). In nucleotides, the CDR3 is TGTGCCAGCACCAGATTGACAGAGAACACTGAAGCTTTCTTT. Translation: CASTRLTENTEAFF.